The text below deals with one TCR beta chain. Profiling relied on immunoSEQ multiplex PCR, and the TCRdb table lists in-frame clones only, not all of them. The table shows 90,000 to 95,000 clones, with approximately 80% occurring only once. CDR1 and CDR2 from the germline V gene are SNHLY and FYNNEI. Deletions cut 4 bases from V and 0 bases from J, with 7 bases between. The CDR3 is made up of 14 amino acids. These data belong to a study of control samples from healthy donors and cancer patients. This rearrangement joins TRBV2 to TRBJ2-1, with D unresolved. The origin of this receptor is a man under 40 in good health. Sequenced input: blood. The CDR3 nucleotides are TGTGCCAGCAGTGGTACAGTCTCCTACAATGAGCAGTTCTTC. As protein: CASSGTVSYNEQFF.